The next 21 T cell receptor beta chains were all read from a single sample in a study of blood T cell repertoires in COVID-19. Only in-frame clones appear in the TCRdb table, and some are missing; sequencing was by immunoSEQ multiplex PCR. Of 55,000 to 65,000 clones in the sample, roughly 84% were seen once. Sequences were obtained from peripheral blood. These TCRs come from a man younger than 40 with COVID-19, enrolled during active disease.

This clone has a single count. Other DNA sequences in the same sample also yield this CDR3. J is TRBJ2-7 and V is TRBV4-1, with D tentatively TRBD2 (5 bases). The CDR3 loop spans 15 amino acids. The V end was cut by 2 bases, the J end by 10 bases, with 21 bases between. Germline CDR1 and CDR2: MGHRA and YSYEKL. CDR3 region: CASSQLDREGGEQYF. The CDR3 DNA follows: TGCGCCAGCAGCCAACTTGACCGCGAGGGTGGCGAACAGTACTTC.

About this clone: The sample carries other DNA sequences with the same CDR3. The chain combines TRBV19 with TRBJ1-5; D gene uncertain. The CDR3 loop spans 12 amino acids. Germline V lookup: CDR1 LNHDA, CDR2 SQIVND (reference sequence). V lost 7 bases and J 7 bases, leaving 11 bases between the germline ends. CDR3 region: CASTYGGQPQHF. For the CDR3, the DNA is TGTGCCAGTACCTATGGAGGACAGCCCCAGCATTTT.

The CDR3 DNA is TGTGCCAGCTTTCGGGGGAATCAGCCCCAGCATTTT. It codes for CASFRGNQPQHF. J is TRBJ1-5 and V is TRBV28, with a possible D match to TRBD1 (5 bases). With 8 bases removed from V and 4 bases from J, the gap between germline ends came to 9 bases. CDR1 and CDR2 from the germline V gene are MDHEN and SYDVKM. CDR3 size: 12 residues. Together with reference TRBV28 and TRBJ1-5, the CDR3 gives the full variable domain: DVKVTQSSRYLVKRTGEKVFLECVQDMDHENMFWYRQDPGLGLRLIYFSYDVKMKEKGDIPEGYSVSREKKERFSLILESASTNQTSMYLCASFRGNQPQHFGDGTRLSIL.

The chain uses TRBV25-1 and TRBJ1-1, with D tentatively TRBD1 (5 bases). Germline V gene lookup returns CDR1 MGHDK and CDR2 SYGVNS. V was pared by 3 bases and J by 5 bases, with 13 bases between. The length of the CDR3 is 14 residues. This CDR3 reads CASSDLRGGTEAFF. The DNA for the CDR3 is TGTGCCAGCAGTGATTTGCGGGGGGGGACTGAAGCTTTCTTT. The variable domain in full, completed from reference TRBV25-1 and TRBJ1-1, reads EADIYQTPRYLVIGTGKKITLECSQTMGHDKMYWYQQDPGMELHLIHYSYGVNSTEKGDLSSESTVSRIRTEHFPLTLESARPSHTSQYLCASSDLRGGTEAFFGQGTRLTVV.

V and J are TRBV15 and TRBJ1-3; no reliable D call. Germline V gene lookup returns CDR1 LNHNV and CDR2 YYDKDF (reference sequence). The CDR3 consists of 13 residues. V dropped 0 bases and J dropped 8 bases, with 8 bases sitting between them. CDR3 bases: TGTGCCACCAGCAGAGATAGGAGGGACACCATATATTTT. Translated: CATSRDRRDTIYF.

The rearrangement joins TRBV27 to TRBJ1-1; D is undetermined. Trimming removed 2 bases from V and 2 bases from J, with 6 bases in between. Germline loops: CDR1 MNHEY, CDR2 SMNVEV (reference sequence). CDR3 length equals 13 residues. CDR3 sequence reads: CASSLGGNTEAFF. CDR3 bases: TGTGCCAGCAGTTTAGGTGGCAACACTGAAGCTTTCTTT.

This rearrangement joins TRBV19 to TRBJ1-5, with TRBD1 identical over 7 bases. The CDR3 contains 16 residues. The junction had 14 bases not matched to a gene; V was cut back by 6 bases and J by 6 bases. The germline gives CDR1 LNHDA, CDR2 SQIVND (reference sequence). CDR3 sequence reads: CASSPRPGGFVQPQHF. The CDR3, as DNA: TGTGCCAGTAGCCCCCGTCCAGGGGGATTCGTTCAGCCCCAGCATTTT.

V usage is TRBV3-1 (or the pseudogene TRBV3-2) and J usage is TRBJ2-7; tentatively, D is TRBD2 (6 bases). The germline V gene encodes CDR1 LGHDT and CDR2 YNNKEL (reference sequence). Between the trimmed V and J ends, which lost 7 bases and 5 bases, there was a span of 21 bases. There are 15 residues in the CDR3. In DNA form, the CDR3 reads TGTGCCAGCATGACAAGGGGTCTAGCGTTCGACGAGCAGTACTTC. It is translated as CASMTRGLAFDEQYF.

This chain uses TRBV5-6 with TRBJ1-1; the D gene is possibly TRBD1 (5 bases). With 7 bases removed from V and 6 bases from J, the gap between germline ends came to 10 bases. This CDR3 is 11 amino acids long. Germline CDR1 and CDR2: SGHDT and YYEEEE. The CDR3 sequence is CASFRGAEAFF. Written as DNA, the CDR3 is TGTGCCAGCTTTCGGGGGGCTGAAGCTTTCTTT.

The chain joins TRBV5-1 to TRBJ2-3; TRBD2 might be the D (6 bases). The CDR3 contains 14 residues. Germline V gene sequence: CDR1 SGHRS, CDR2 YFSETQ. Trimming left V 2 bases short and J 0 bases short, with 7 bases between. Here the CDR3 reads CASSLSGSTDTQYF. CDR3 DNA sequence: TGCGCCAGCAGCTTAAGCGGGAGCACAGATACGCAGTATTTT. Combining the CDR3 with reference TRBV5-1 and TRBJ2-3 gives the whole variable domain KAGVTQTPRYLIKTRGQQVTLSCSPISGHRSVSWYQQTPGQGLQFLFEYFSETQRNKGNFPGRFSGRQFSNSRSEMNVSTLELGDSALYLCASSLSGSTDTQYFGPGTRLTVL.

A word on this clone: Additional DNA sequences in this sample encode the identical CDR3. CDR3 in amino acids: CAWSPGASGNIQYF. The CDR3 DNA is TGTGCCTGGAGCCCCGGGGCTAGCGGAAACATTCAGTACTTC. The chain carries TRBV30 and TRBJ2-4; TRBD2 aligns across 7 bases. V dropped 3 bases and J dropped 6; count of bases not matched to a gene: 8. There are 14 residues in the CDR3. CDR1 and CDR2 (germline): GTSNPN, SVGIG (reference sequence).

V is TRBV29-1 and J is TRBJ2-1; 14 nucleotides align to TRBD2. This CDR3 is 13 amino acids long. V shed 7 bases and J 9 bases; nucleotides not matched to a gene: 5. Germline V gene sequence: CDR1 SQVTM, CDR2 ANQGSEA. The CDR3 reads CSGGLAGVGEQFF. The CDR3 region has the DNA TGCAGCGGGGGACTAGCGGGAGTTGGTGAGCAGTTCTTC.

The gene calls are TRBV7-2 and TRBJ2-2; D gene uncertain. The CDR3 covers 14 residues. Trimming shortened V by 5 bases and J by 5 bases, and 12 bases separated the two germline ends. The V gene's germline CDR1 is SGHTA and CDR2 FQGNSA. The CDR3, as DNA: TGTGCCAGCAGCGTCAACCGAGCAACCGGGGAGCTGTTTTTT. This encodes CASSVNRATGELFF. The full variable domain, rest sourced from reference TRBV7-2 and TRBJ2-2, is GAGVSQSPSNKVTEKGKDVELRCDPISGHTALYWYRQSLGQGLEFLIYFQGNSAPDKSGLPSDRFSAERTGGSVSTLTIQRTQQEDSAVYLCASSVNRATGELFFGEGSRLTVL.

The V and J genes are TRBV9 and TRBJ2-1, with no clear D. V gave up 0 bases and J gave up 0 bases, with 7 bases separating them. CDR3 size: 15 residues. Germline V gene lookup returns CDR1 SGDLS and CDR2 YYNGEE. The CDR3 coding sequence is TGTGCCAGCAGCGTAGGTTCGAGCTCCTACAATGAGCAGTTCTTC. Translating it yields CASSVGSSSYNEQFF.

The chain links TRBV11-3 to TRBJ2-3; 12 nucleotides agree with TRBD2. The CDR3 contains 15 residues. Germline V gene sequence: CDR1 SGHNT, CDR2 YENEEA. J lost 1 base, V lost 5 bases, and 1 base had no gene match. The chain's CDR3 is CASSPSGGGTDTQYF. In DNA, the CDR3 is TGTGCCAGCAGCCCTAGCGGGGGGGGCACAGATACGCAGTATTTT. Supplemented by reference TRBV11-3 and TRBJ2-3, the full variable domain reads EAGVVQSPRYKIIEKKQPVAFWCNPISGHNTLYWYLQNLGQGPELLIRYENEEAVDDSQLPKDRFSAERLKGVDSTLKIQPAELGDSAVYLCASSPSGGGTDTQYFGPGTRLTVL.

The rearrangement joins TRBV27 to TRBJ1-5; the D is unclear. V was clipped by 6 bases and J by 9 bases, with 12 bases between them. CDR1 is MNHEY and CDR2 is SMNVEV in the germline V gene (reference sequence). This CDR3 region has 12 residues. The CDR3 nucleotides read TGTGCCAGCAGGGCCCGTGTTGGGCCCCAGCATTTT. Translating gives CASRARVGPQHF.

The sample holds a few counts of this clone. This rearrangement joins TRBV11-3 to TRBJ2-7, with 8 positions matching TRBD1. Looked up from germline, CDR1 is SGHNT and CDR2 is YENEEA. The CDR3 contains 14 residues. V was clipped by 4 bases and J by 5 bases; unmatched bases: 7. The CDR3 DNA sequence: TGTGCCAGCAGCTCAGGGACAGGAAAAGACGAGCAGTACTTC. Translating it yields CASSSGTGKDEQYF.

The chain combines TRBV7-9 with TRBJ2-3; 15 bases are a match to TRBD2. Per the germline V gene, CDR1 is SEHNR and CDR2 is FQNEAQ (reference sequence). The CDR3 has 17 residues. J lost 6 bases, V lost 5 bases, and 9 bases had no gene match. CDR3 DNA: TGTGCCAGCAGCCCAAGGACTAGCGGGAGGGCCGGGGATACGCAGTATTTT. It is translated as CASSPRTSGRAGDTQYF. The full variable domain, its missing parts supplied by reference TRBV7-9 and TRBJ2-3, is DTGVSQNPRHKITKRGQNVTFRCDPISEHNRLYWYRQTLGQGPEFLTYFQNEAQLEKSRLLSDRFSAERPKGSFSTLEIQRTEQGDSAMYLCASSPRTSGRAGDTQYFGPGTRLTVL.

The chain recombines TRBV7-9 with TRBJ2-3; D possibly corresponds to TRBD2 (6 bases). Germline CDR1 reads SEHNR; CDR2 reads FQNEAQ (reference sequence). V was clipped by 1 base and J by 3 bases, with 8 bases between them. CDR3 length: 14 amino acids. CDR3: CASSLELATDTQYF. CDR3 DNA sequence: TGTGCCAGCAGCTTAGAGCTAGCGACAGATACGCAGTATTTT.

This clone was counted only a few times. V usage is TRBV30 and J usage is TRBJ2-2, with 8 positions matching TRBD2. CDR3 length: 13 residues. After removal of 4 bases from V and 9 bases from J, the junction contained 7 bases not matched to a gene. Germline assignment: CDR1 GTSNPN and CDR2 SVGIG (reference sequence). The CDR3 DNA follows: TGTGCCTGGACGGGACTAGGGGGAAGGGAGCTGTTTTTT. It is translated as CAWTGLGGRELFF. The entire variable domain, with the rest obtained from reference TRBV30 and TRBJ2-2, is as follows: SQTIHQWPATLVQPVGSPLSLECTVEGTSNPNLYWYRQAAGRGLQLLFYSVGIGQISSEVPQNLSASRPQDRQFILSSKKLLLSDSGFYLCAWTGLGGRELFFGEGSRLTVL.

J is TRBJ1-1 and V is TRBV9, with TRBD1 identical over 7 bases. V lost 3 bases and J lost 4; bases outside the gene matches: 0. This CDR3 has 12 residues. Germline V gene lookup returns CDR1 SGDLS and CDR2 YYNGEE. As DNA, the CDR3 is TGTGCCAGCAGCGCAGGGGGCACTGAAGCTTTCTTT. Translation: CASSAGGTEAFF.